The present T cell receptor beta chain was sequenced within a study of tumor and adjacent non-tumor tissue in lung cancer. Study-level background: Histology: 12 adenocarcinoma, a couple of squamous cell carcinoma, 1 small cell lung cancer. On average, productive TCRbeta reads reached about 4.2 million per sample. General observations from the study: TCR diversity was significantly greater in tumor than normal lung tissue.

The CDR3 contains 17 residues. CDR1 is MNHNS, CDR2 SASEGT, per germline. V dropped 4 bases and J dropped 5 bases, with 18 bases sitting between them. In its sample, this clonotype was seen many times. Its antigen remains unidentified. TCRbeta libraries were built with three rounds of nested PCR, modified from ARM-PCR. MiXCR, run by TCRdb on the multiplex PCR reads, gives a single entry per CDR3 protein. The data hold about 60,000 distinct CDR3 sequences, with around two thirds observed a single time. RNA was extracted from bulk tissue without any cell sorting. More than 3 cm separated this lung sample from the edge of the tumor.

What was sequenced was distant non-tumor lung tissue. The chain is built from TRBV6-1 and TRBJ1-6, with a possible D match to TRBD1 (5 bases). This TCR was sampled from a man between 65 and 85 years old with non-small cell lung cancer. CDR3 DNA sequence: TGTGCCAGCAGTGCTCAGGTTCCTCTAGGGGATAATTCACCCCTCCACTTT. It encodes CASSAQVPLGDNSPLHF.